This passage covers 20 T cell receptor beta chains from one sample sequenced in a study of blood T cells in healthy people across ages. Through a sample-barcoded 5' primer and a J-beta primer mix, a second PCR was run for about 7 to 12 cycles. TCRdb reprocessed the 5' RACE reads with MiXCR, giving one entry per CDR3 protein. The sample consists of roughly 680,000 distinct CDR3 sequences, about 51% of them appearing once. Material for sequencing was blood. The receptors were gathered from a woman of 80 years or more in good health.

This clonotype appeared many times. The chain employs TRBV4-1 and TRBJ2-1, with D possibly matching TRBD1 (7 bases). The CDR3 totals 17 residues. Germline V CDR1 and CDR2: MGHRA, YSYEKL. Trimming took 1 base from V and 5 from J, leaving 18 bases between them. CDR3 region: CASSQVLGGQRNNEQFF. In nucleotides, the CDR3 is TGCGCCAGCAGCCAAGTTCTGGGGGGACAGAGAAACAATGAGCAGTTCTTC.

Details on this clonotype: Given a much more abundant clone one base away, this may be a read error. V is TRBV7-9 and J is TRBJ2-7; D ambiguous. This CDR3 spans 14 amino acids. Germline CDR1 and CDR2: SEHNR and FQNEAQ (reference sequence). The DNA for the CDR3 is TGTGCCGGCAGCTCTCACGCGGCCTCCTACGAGCAGTACTTC. It is translated as CAGSSHAASYEQYF.

This clonotype came up once. The chain recombines TRBV20-1 with TRBJ2-1, with D perhaps matching TRBD2 (6 bases). The CDR3 extends over 15 amino acids. CDR1 DFQATT and CDR2 SNEGSKA come from the germline V gene (reference sequence). V was cut by 2 bases and J by 5 bases, with 16 bases left in between. Here the CDR3 DNA reads TGCAGTGCTAGATCGGGACGCGGGGTGAACAATGAGCAGTTCTTC. This gives the protein CSARSGRGVNNEQFF.

In this sample, this clonotype turned up once. The gene calls are TRBV6-5 and TRBJ1-3; D not resolved. The CDR3 consists of 15 residues. V lost 6 bases, J lost 4 bases, and 16 bases lay in between. Germline assignment: CDR1 MNHEY and CDR2 SVGAGI. CDR3 residues: CASSRNGIGGNTIYF. In DNA form, the CDR3 reads TGTGCCAGCAGCCGCAATGGAATAGGAGGAAACACCATATATTTT.

This clonotype came up a few times. The J gene is TRBJ1-2, the V gene TRBV14; the D is unclear. Looked up from germline, CDR1 is SGHDN and CDR2 is FVKESK. V lost 7 bases and J lost 7, with 16 bases in between. CDR3 length: 13 residues. CDR3 DNA sequence: TGTGCCAGCACCTCTGACGACTTTAGTGGCTACACCTTC. It specifies CASTSDDFSGYTF. Full variable domain (missing parts from reference TRBV14 and TRBJ1-2): EAGVTQFPSHSVIEKGQTVTLRCDPISGHDNLYWYRRVMGKEIKFLLHFVKESKQDESGMPNNRFLAERTGGTYSTLKVQPAELEDSGVYFCASTSDDFSGYTFGSGTRLTVV.

Note on this clonotype: This sequence may be a read error, since a much larger clone differs from it by one base. The chain recombines TRBV7-2 with TRBJ2-3; D call uncertain. The germline CDR1 and CDR2 sequences are SGHTA and FQGNSA. This CDR3 has 15 residues. In nucleotides, the CDR3 is TGTGCCGGCAGCGTGACTCGCTTCCCCACAGATACGCAGTATTTT. Amino acid sequence: CAGSVTRFPTDTQYF. The variable domain in full, with the rest retrieved from reference TRBV7-2 and TRBJ2-3, is GAGVSQSPSNKVTEKGKDVELRCDPISGHTALYWYRQSLGQGLEFLIYFQGNSAPDKSGLPSDRFSAERTGGSVSTLTIQRTQQEDSAVYLCAGSVTRFPTDTQYFGPGTRLTVL.

This clonotype was recorded once. The chain uses TRBV12-3 or TRBV12-4 and TRBJ1-5; 8 bases fit TRBD1. CDR3 length equals 17 residues. Germline trimming cut 6 bases from V and 3 bases from J; bases unmatched to any gene: 13. This chain's CDR3 is CASSPGQVNPPNQPQHF. The CDR3 DNA sequence: TGTGCCAGCAGCCCGGGACAGGTCAACCCACCCAATCAGCCCCAGCATTTT.

The table lists this clonotype with a few counts. The genes are TRBV7-9 and TRBJ1-6, with D uncertain. The CDR3 is 14 residues long. Per the germline V gene, CDR1 is SEHNR and CDR2 is FQNEAQ (reference sequence). Trimming removed 8 bases at V and 7 bases at J, with 15 bases between. Here the CDR3 DNA reads TGTGCCAGCGAGTGGACGTCCGGGAATTCACCCCTCCACTTT. Its protein is CASEWTSGNSPLHF.

The rearrangement joins TRBV7-3 to TRBJ1-2; TRBD1 aligns across 7 bases. The length of the CDR3 is 16 residues. The germline V gene has CDR1 SGHTA and CDR2 FQGTGA. After removal of 5 bases from V and 0 bases from J, the junction contained 9 bases not matched to a gene. CDR3 amino acids: CASSGITGEANYGYTF. The CDR3 DNA reads as TGTGCCAGCAGCGGGATCACAGGGGAGGCTAACTATGGCTACACCTTC. The full variable domain, rest sourced from reference TRBV7-3 and TRBJ1-2, is GAGVSQTPSNKVTEKGKYVELRCDPISGHTALYWYRQSLGQGPEFLIYFQGTGAADDSGLPNDRFFAVRPEGSVSTLKIQRTERGDSAVYLCASSGITGEANYGYTFGSGTRLTVV.

The rearrangement uses TRBV10-3 and TRBJ1-1; D call uncertain. The CDR3 sequence is 13 residues long. The germline gives CDR1 ENHRY, CDR2 SYGVKD. Trimming took 8 bases from V and 5 from J, leaving 15 bases between them. This CDR3 is CAIGKEPGTEAFF. The CDR3 DNA sequence: TGTGCCATCGGTAAAGAGCCGGGTACTGAAGCTTTCTTT.

This clonotype was detected a few times. The chain couples TRBV28 to TRBJ2-4, with D perhaps TRBD1 (7 bases). The CDR3 runs to 14 residues. Germline V gives CDR1 MDHEN, CDR2 SYDVKM. V lost 7 bases, J lost 4 bases, and 14 bases lay in between. The CDR3 DNA reads as TGTGCCAGCACCTCGACAGGGACTAAAAACATTCAGTACTTC. Amino acids: CASTSTGTKNIQYF.

J is TRBJ2-3 and V is TRBV4-3, with a tentative D call TRBD2 (6 bases). Per the germline V gene, CDR1 is LGHNA and CDR2 is YSLEER. This CDR3 has 15 residues. V was trimmed by 1 base and J by 0 bases, leaving 8 bases between them. CDR3 in DNA: TGCGCCAGCAGCCAAGCGCGGGGCAGCACAGATACGCAGTATTTT. Translating gives CASSQARGSTDTQYF.

This clonotype was observed many times. The rearrangement joins TRBV9 to TRBJ2-1, with TRBD2 matching over 7 bases. This CDR3 is built from 15 residues. Germline lookup yields CDR1 SGDLS and CDR2 YYNGEE. Trimming cost V 0 bases and J 7 bases; bases outside gene matches: 7. CDR3 sequence (DNA): TGTGCCAGCAGCGTAGGAGGCGGGAGAAGAAATGAGCAGTTCTTC. The encoded protein is CASSVGGGRRNEQFF.

The chain carries TRBV2 and TRBJ2-2; 7 bases fit TRBD1. This CDR3 region has 15 residues. CDR1 is SNHLY, CDR2 FYNNEI, per germline. Trimming cost V 8 bases and J 5 bases; bases outside gene matches: 11. The CDR3 DNA follows: TGTGCCAGCTCTTCGGGGCCACAGGGGACCGGGGAGCTGTTTTTT. The encoded protein is CASSSGPQGTGELFF.

This clonotype was recorded many times. The CDR3 is CASTLATDTQYF. The CDR3 DNA reads as TGTGCCAGCACCCTCGCCACAGATACGCAGTATTTT. This chain links TRBV6-6 with TRBJ2-3, with D uncertain. V dropped 7 bases and J dropped 2 bases, with 7 bases sitting between them. Per germline, CDR1 MNHNY and CDR2 SVGAGI (reference sequence). This CDR3 is 12 amino acids long.

About this clonotype itself: This may be a read error: a much more frequent sequence differs by one nucleotide. This sequence joins TRBV7-9 and TRBJ1-4; D is uncertain. Germline V gene sequence: CDR1 SEHNR, CDR2 FQNEAQ (reference sequence). Trimming stripped 5 bases from V and 4 bases from J, with 11 bases between. This CDR3 is built from 14 residues. The chain's CDR3 is CASSRGAVNEKLFF. In DNA form, the CDR3 reads TGTGCCAGCAGCAGAGGAGCGGTTAATGAAAAACTGTTTTTT.

The genes are TRBV18 and TRBJ2-7; D is undetermined. Trimming cost V 5 bases and J 3 bases, with 14 bases left between them. This CDR3 spans 14 amino acids. In germline, CDR1 is KGHSH, CDR2 LQKENI. The CDR3, as DNA: TGTGCCAGCTCAATCGGGCTACAATTCTACGAGCAGTACTTC. It encodes CASSIGLQFYEQYF.

Many counts were recorded for this clonotype. The CDR3, as DNA: TGTGCCAGCAGCTTAGGAGGGATGAGCTCCTACAATGAGCAGTTCTTC. As protein: CASSLGGMSSYNEQFF. The genes are TRBV7-9 and TRBJ2-1; TRBD2 is a possible D gene (5 bases). From germline, CDR1 is SEHNR and CDR2 FQNEAQ (reference sequence). The length of the CDR3 is 16 residues. The ends were cut back, 1 base at V and 0 bases at J, with 10 bases in the middle. The full variable domain, in which reference TRBV7-9 and TRBJ2-1 provide the parts outside the CDR3, is DTGVSQNPRHKITKRGQNVTFRCDPISEHNRLYWYRQTLGQGPEFLTYFQNEAQLEKSRLLSDRFSAERPKGSFSTLEIQRTEQGDSAMYLCASSLGGMSSYNEQFFGPGTRLTVL.

This rearrangement joins TRBV9 to TRBJ2-6; 7 nucleotides match TRBD2. The CDR3 totals 18 residues. From germline, CDR1 is SGDLS and CDR2 YYNGEE. The V segment lost 7 bases and the J segment 0 bases; nucleotides outside the gene matches: 13. CDR3 protein: CASLGGLLPLSGANVLTF. CDR3 nucleotides: TGTGCCAGCCTGGGAGGGCTATTGCCCCTCTCTGGGGCCAACGTCCTGACTTTC. Filled out from reference TRBV9 and TRBJ2-6, the complete variable domain reads DSGVTQTPKHLITATGQRVTLRCSPRSGDLSVYWYQQSLDQGLQFLIQYYNGEERAKGNILERFSAQQFPDLHSELNLSSLELGDSALYFCASLGGLLPLSGANVLTFGAGSRLTVL.

In this sample, this clonotype turned up a few times. The chain employs TRBV7-9 and TRBJ2-7; possible D gene TRBD2, 6 bases. Trimming pared 5 bases from V and 3 bases from J, leaving 11 bases between. The germline gives CDR1 SEHNR, CDR2 FQNEAQ (reference sequence). This CDR3 spans 13 amino acids. CDR3 residues: CASSPGTVYEQYF. The CDR3 nucleotides read TGTGCCAGCAGCCCTGGGACTGTCTACGAGCAGTACTTC.